The T cell receptor beta chain under discussion was sequenced for a study of T cell responses to AZD1222 COVID-19 vaccine. Repertoires were generated with immunoSEQ multiplex PCR, while TCRdb's copy carries only in-frame clones and drops some. The sample records fewer than 85,000 clones, 87% being singletons. CDR1 is SGHAT and CDR2 is FQNNGV in the germline V gene. The V end was cut by 3 bases, the J end by 2 bases, with 0 bases between. The CDR3 sequence is 11 residues long. The receptor was isolated from an adult who received the AZD1222 COVID-19 vaccine. The J gene is TRBJ2-3, the V gene TRBV11-2; D unresolved. The material was peripheral blood, obtained 28 days after the second AZD1222 dose. The CDR3 here is CASSFTDTQYF. CDR3 in DNA: TGTGCCAGCAGCTTCACAGATACGCAGTATTTT.